This TCR beta chain was obtained from a study of cytomegalovirus exposure and HLA in healthy donors. Findings and limits, study-wide: Some V segments (TRBV6-2 and TRBV6-3 among them) were excluded as indistinguishable. The majority of CMV-associated TCR beta chains were reported as apparently HLA-restricted in a later analysis.

Amplification used 60 Vbeta primers and 13 Jbeta primers. Original data processing: The count from a later analysis was some 83 million unique TCR beta chains, around 10 million of them shared. The repertoire was sequenced with immunoSEQ multiplex PCR; TCRdb's copy has only in-frame clones and lacks some. From that table come the V and J calls and clone size; the DNA was used to work out D and trimming. This table holds 100,000 to 150,000 clones, approximately 74% found once. About this clone itself: Its antigen is not identified.

Germline V gene lookup returns CDR1 LNHDA and CDR2 SQIVND (reference sequence). V lost 6 bases and J 6 bases, leaving 12 bases between the germline ends. This CDR3 region has 13 residues. V is TRBV19 and J is TRBJ1-5; D is ambiguous. The source material was PBMCs. This clonotype was obtained from a man in his forties in good health and CMV-seropositive. CDR3 in amino acids: CASSGLRSQPQHF. CDR3 coding DNA: TGTGCCAGTAGCGGCCTAAGGAGTCAGCCCCAGCATTTT. The complete variable domain, with remaining parts taken from reference TRBV19 and TRBJ1-5, reads DGGITQSPKYLFRKEGQNVTLSCEQNLNHDAMYWYRQDPGQGLRLIYYSQIVNDFQKGDIAEGYSVSREKKESFPLTVTSAQKNPTAFYLCASSGLRSQPQHFGDGTRLSIL.